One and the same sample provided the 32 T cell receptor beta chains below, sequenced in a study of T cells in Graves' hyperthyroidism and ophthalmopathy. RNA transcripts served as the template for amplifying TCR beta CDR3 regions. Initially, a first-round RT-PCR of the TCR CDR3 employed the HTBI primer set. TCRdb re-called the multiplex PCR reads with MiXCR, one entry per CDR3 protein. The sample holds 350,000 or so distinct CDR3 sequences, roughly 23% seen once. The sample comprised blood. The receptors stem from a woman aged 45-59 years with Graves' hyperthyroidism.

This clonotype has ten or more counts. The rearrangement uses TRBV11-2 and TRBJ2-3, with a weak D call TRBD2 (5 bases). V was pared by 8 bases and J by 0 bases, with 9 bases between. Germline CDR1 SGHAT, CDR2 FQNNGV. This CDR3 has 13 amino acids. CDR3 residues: CASHSESTDTQYF. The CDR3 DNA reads TGTGCCAGCCATAGCGAAAGCACAGATACGCAGTATTTT.

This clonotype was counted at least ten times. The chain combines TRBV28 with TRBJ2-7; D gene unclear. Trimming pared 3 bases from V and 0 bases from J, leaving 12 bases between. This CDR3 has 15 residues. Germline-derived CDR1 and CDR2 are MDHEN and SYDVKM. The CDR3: CASSLPGLLSYEQYF. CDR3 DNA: TGTGCCAGCAGTTTGCCCGGGCTCCTCTCCTACGAGCAGTACTTC.

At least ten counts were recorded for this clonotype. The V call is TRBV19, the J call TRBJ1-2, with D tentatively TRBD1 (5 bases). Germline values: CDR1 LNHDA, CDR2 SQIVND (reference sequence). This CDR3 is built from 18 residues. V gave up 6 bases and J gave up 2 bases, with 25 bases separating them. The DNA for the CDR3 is TGTGCCAGTAGGACAGACCTGTCCCCCTGGAACCTGAACTATGGCTACACCTTC. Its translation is CASRTDLSPWNLNYGYTF. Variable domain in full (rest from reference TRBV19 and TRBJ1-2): DGGITQSPKYLFRKEGQNVTLSCEQNLNHDAMYWYRQDPGQGLRLIYYSQIVNDFQKGDIAEGYSVSREKKESFPLTVTSAQKNPTAFYLCASRTDLSPWNLNYGYTFGSGTRLTVV.

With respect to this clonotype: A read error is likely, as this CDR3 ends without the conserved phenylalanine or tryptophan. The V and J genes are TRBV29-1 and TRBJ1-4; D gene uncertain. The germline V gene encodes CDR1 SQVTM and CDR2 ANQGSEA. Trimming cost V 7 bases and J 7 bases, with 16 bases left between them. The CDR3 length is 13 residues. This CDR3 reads CSAREGLSEKLFS. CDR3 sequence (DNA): TGCAGCGCCCGGGAGGGCCTCTCTGAAAAACTGTTTTCT.

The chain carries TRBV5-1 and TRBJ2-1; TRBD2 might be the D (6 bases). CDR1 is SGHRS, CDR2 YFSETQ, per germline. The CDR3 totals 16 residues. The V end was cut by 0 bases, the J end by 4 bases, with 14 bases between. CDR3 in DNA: TGCGCCAGCAGCTTGGCCCCGGGACTGTCTTACAATGAGCAGTTCTTC. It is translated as CASSLAPGLSYNEQFF.

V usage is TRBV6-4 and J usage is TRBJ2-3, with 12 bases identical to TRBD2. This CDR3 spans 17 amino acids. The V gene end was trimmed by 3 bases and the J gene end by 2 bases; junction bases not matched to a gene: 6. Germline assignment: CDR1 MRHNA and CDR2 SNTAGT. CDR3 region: CASSELAGGSDTDTQYF. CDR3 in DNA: TGTGCCAGCAGTGAACTAGCGGGGGGCTCAGACACAGATACGCAGTATTTT.

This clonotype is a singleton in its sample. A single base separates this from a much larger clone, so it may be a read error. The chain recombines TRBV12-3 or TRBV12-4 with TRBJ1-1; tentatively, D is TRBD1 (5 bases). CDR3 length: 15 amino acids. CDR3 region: CANSFGASGFQEAFF. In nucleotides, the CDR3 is TGTGCCAACAGTTTTGGGGCATCAGGGTTCCAGGAAGCTTTCTTT.

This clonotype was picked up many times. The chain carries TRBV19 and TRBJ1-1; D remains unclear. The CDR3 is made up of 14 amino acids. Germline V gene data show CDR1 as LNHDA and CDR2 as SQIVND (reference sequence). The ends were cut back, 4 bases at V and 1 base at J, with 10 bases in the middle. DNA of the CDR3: TGTGCCAGTAGTACCTACACCGGGAACACTGAAGCTTTCTTT. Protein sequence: CASSTYTGNTEAFF. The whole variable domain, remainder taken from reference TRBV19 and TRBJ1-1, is DGGITQSPKYLFRKEGQNVTLSCEQNLNHDAMYWYRQDPGQGLRLIYYSQIVNDFQKGDIAEGYSVSREKKESFPLTVTSAQKNPTAFYLCASSTYTGNTEAFFGQGTRLTVV.

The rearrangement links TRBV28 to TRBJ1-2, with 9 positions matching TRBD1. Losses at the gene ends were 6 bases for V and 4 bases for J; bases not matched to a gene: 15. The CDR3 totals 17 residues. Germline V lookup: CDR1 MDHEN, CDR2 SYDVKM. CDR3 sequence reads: CASSTGTGLVLFYGYTF. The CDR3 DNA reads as TGTGCCAGCAGCACCGGGACAGGGCTTGTACTTTTCTATGGCTACACCTTC.

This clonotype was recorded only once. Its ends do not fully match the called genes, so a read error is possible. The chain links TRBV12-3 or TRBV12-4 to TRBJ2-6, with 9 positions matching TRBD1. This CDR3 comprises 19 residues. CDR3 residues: CATSDGPGQGFSGANVLTF. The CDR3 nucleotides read TGTGCCACCAGTGATGGACCGGGACAGGGCTTCTCTGGGGCCAACGTCCTGACTTTC.

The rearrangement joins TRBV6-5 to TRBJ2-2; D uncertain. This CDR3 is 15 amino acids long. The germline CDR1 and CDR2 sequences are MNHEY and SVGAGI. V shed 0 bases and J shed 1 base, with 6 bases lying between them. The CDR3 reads CASSYSTGNTGELFF. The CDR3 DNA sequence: TGTGCCAGCAGTTACTCGACTGGGAACACCGGGGAGCTGTTTTTT.

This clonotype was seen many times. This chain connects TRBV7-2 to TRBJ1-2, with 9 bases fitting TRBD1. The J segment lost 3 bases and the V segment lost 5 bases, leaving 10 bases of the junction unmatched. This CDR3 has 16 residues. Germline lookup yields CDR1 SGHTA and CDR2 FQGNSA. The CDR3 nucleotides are TGTGCCAGCAGCACGACAGGGGGGCAATCCTACTATGGCTACACCTTC. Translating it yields CASSTTGGQSYYGYTF.

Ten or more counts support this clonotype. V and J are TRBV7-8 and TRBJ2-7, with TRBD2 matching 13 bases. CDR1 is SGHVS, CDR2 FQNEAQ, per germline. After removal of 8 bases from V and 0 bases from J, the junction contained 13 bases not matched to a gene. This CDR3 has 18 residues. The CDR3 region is CASARRTSGGPSSYEQYF. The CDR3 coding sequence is TGTGCCAGCGCTCGGCGGACTAGCGGGGGCCCGAGCTCCTACGAGCAGTACTTC.

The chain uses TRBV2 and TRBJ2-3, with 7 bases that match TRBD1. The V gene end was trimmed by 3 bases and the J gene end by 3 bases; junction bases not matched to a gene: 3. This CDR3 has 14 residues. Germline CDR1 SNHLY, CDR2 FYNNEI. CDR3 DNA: TGTGCCAGCAGTGATTCCAGGGGGACAGATACGCAGTATTTT. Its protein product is CASSDSRGTDTQYF.

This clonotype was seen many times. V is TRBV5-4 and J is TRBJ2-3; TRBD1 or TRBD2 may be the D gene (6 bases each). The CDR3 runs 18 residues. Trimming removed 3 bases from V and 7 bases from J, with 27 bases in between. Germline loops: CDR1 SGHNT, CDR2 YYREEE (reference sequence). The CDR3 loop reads CASSSSPTDKGGRYTQYF. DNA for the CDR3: TGTGCCAGCAGCTCATCCCCGACCGATAAAGGGGGGCGCTATACGCAGTATTTT.

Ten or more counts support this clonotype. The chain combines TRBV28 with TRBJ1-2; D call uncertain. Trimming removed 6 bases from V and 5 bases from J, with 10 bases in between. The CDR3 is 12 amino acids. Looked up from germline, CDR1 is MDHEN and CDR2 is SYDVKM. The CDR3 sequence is CASSVVEYGYTF. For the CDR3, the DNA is TGTGCCAGCAGCGTCGTCGAATATGGCTACACCTTC.

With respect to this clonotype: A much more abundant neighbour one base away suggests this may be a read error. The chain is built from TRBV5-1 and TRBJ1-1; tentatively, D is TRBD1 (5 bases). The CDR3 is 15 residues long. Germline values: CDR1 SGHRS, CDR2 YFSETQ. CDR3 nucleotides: TGCGCCAGCAGCTCCCTGCAGGGTGTGGACACTGGAGCTTTCTTT. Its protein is CASSSLQGVDTGAFF.

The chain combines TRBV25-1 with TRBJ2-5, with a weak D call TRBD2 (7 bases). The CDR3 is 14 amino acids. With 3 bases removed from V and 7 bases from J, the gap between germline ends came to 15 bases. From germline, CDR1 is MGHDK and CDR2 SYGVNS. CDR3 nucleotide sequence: TGTGCCAGCAGTGATCAGGGGCGCGGGGGGACCCAGTACTTC. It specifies CASSDQGRGGTQYF.

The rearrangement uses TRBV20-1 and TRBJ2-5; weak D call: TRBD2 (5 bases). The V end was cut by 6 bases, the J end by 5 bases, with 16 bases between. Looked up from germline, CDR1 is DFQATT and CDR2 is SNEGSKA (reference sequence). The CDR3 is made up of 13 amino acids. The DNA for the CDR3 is TGCAGTGCCCGGACTGAGATGGGGGAGACCCAGTACTTC. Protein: CSARTEMGETQYF.

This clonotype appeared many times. The CDR3 sequence is CASSTGQGGNSPLHF. The CDR3 region has the DNA TGTGCCAGCAGTACGGGACAGGGAGGGAATTCACCCCTCCACTTT. The rearrangement joins TRBV6-2 or TRBV6-3 to TRBJ1-6, with TRBD1 matching over 9 bases. CDR1 is MNHEY and CDR2 is SVGEGT in the germline V gene. The CDR3 extends over 15 amino acids. V gave up 5 bases and J gave up 7 bases; unmatched junction bases: 6.

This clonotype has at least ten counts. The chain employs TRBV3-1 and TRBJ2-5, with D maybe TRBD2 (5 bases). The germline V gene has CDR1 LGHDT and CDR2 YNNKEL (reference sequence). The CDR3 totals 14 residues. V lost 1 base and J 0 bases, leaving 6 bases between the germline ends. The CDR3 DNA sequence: TGTGCCAGCAGCCAAGCGGGGTACCAAGAGACCCAGTACTTC. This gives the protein CASSQAGYQETQYF.

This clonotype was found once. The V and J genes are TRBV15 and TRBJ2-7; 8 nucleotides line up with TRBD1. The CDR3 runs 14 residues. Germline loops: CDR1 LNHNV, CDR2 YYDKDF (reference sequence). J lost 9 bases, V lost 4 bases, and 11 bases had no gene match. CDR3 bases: TGTGCCACCAGCACGAGGACAGGGAATTTCGCGCAGTACTTC. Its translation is CATSTRTGNFAQYF.

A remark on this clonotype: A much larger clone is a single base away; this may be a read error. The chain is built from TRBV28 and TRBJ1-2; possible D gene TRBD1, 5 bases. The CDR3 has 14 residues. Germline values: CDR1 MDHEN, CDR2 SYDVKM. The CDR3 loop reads CANSFSGGNYGYTF. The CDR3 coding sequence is TGTGCCAACAGTTTCTCGGGGGGTAACTATGGCTACACCTTC.

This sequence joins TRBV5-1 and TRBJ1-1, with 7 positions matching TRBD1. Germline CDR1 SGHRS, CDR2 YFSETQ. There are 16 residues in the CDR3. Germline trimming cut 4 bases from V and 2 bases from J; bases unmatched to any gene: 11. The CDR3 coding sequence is TGCGCCAGCAGCCCTGGAATAGGGGGCGTCAACACTGAAGCTTTCTTT. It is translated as CASSPGIGGVNTEAFF.

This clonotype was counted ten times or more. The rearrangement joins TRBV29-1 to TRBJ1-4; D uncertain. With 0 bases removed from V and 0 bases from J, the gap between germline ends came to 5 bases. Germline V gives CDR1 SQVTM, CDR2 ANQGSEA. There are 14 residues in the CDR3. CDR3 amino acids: CSVEDASTNEKLFF. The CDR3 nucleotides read TGCAGCGTTGAAGATGCATCAACTAATGAAAAACTGTTTTTT.

The CDR3 DNA reads as TGTGCCACCAGCAGAGTTCCGTTGGGGGGTAGCAATCAGCCCCAGCATTTT. Its protein is CATSRVPLGGSNQPQHF. The V call is TRBV15, the J call TRBJ1-5; perhaps TRBD1 as D (5 bases). Germline CDR1 LNHNV, CDR2 YYDKDF (reference sequence). CDR3 length: 17 amino acids. V lost 1 base and J lost 0, with 13 bases in between.

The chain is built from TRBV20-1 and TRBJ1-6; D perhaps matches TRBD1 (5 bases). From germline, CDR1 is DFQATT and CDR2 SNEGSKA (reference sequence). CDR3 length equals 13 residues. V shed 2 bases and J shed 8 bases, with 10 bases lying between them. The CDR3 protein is CSARKGRDSPLHF. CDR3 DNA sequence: TGCAGTGCTAGAAAGGGGCGGGATTCACCCCTCCACTTT.

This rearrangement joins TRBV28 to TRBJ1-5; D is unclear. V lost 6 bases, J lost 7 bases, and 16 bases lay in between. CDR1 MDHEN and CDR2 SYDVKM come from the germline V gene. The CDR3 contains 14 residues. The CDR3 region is CASRPNQVGQPQHF. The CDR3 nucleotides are TGTGCCAGCAGACCCAACCAGGTCGGGCAGCCCCAGCATTTT.

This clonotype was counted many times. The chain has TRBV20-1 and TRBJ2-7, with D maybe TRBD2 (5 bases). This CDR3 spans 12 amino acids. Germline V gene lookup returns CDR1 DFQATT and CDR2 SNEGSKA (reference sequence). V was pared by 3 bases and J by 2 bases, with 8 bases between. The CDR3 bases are TGCAGTGCTAGGACTAAGACCTACGAGCAGTACTTC. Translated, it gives CSARTKTYEQYF.

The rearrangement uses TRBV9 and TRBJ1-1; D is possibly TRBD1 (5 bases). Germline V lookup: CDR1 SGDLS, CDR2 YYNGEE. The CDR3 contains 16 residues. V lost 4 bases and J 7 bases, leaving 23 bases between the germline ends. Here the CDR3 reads CASSFIPGGRKSEAFF. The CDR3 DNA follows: TGTGCCAGCAGCTTTATACCTGGGGGGAGAAAGAGTGAAGCTTTCTTT.

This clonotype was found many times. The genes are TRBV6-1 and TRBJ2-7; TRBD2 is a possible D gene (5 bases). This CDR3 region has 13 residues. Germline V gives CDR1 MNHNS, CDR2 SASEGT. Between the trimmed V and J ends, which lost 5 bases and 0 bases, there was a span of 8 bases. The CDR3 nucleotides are TGTGCCAGCAGTATGGGGAGCTCCTACGAGCAGTACTTC. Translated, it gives CASSMGSSYEQYF.

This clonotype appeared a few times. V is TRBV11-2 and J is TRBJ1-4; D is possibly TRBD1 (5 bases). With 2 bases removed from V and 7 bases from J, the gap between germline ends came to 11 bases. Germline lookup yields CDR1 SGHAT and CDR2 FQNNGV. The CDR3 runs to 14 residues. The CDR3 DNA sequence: TGTGCCAGCAGCTTAACGGGACCTTCTGAAAAACTGTTTTTT. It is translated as CASSLTGPSEKLFF. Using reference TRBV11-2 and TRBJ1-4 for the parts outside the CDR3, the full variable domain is EAGVAQSPRYKIIEKRQSVAFWCNPISGHATLYWYQQILGQGPKLLIQFQNNGVVDDSQLPKDRFSAERLKGVDSTLKIQPAKLEDSAVYLCASSLTGPSEKLFFGSGTQLSVL.